This T cell receptor beta chain was found in a study of graft-versus-host responses after intestinal transplantation. Regarding the study as a whole: High graft-versus-host to host-versus-graft clonal ratios were seen in allografts of patients with graft-donor T cell macrochimerism.

CDR1 and CDR2 from the germline V gene are MGHRA and YSYEKL. The germline V and J ends were trimmed by 0 bases and 4 bases, with 10 bases remaining between them. The CDR3 covers 15 residues. This table comes from immunoSEQ multiplex PCR, and its TCRdb copy is limited to in-frame clones, with some not included. The repertoire holds more than 9,500 clones, with around 80% as singletons. With respect to this clone: Its antigen is not known.

This clonotype was obtained from a human patient who received an intestinal transplant, so some T cells may come from the graft donor. The sample in question was PBMCs, obtained 494 days after intestinal transplant. V gene TRBV4-1 combines with J gene TRBJ2-1; D ambiguous. The CDR3 coding sequence is TGCGCCAGCAGCCAAGACGTAGGGAAGTACAATGAGCAGTTCTTC. This sequence encodes CASSQDVGKYNEQFF.